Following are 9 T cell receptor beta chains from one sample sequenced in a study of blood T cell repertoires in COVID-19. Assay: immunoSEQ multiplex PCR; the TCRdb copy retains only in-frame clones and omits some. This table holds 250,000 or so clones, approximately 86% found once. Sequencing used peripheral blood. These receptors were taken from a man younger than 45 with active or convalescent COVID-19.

CDR3 sequence: CASSLGAGAFF. DNA for the CDR3: TGTGCCAGCAGCTTAGGCGCCGGGGCTTTCTTT. The rearrangement uses TRBV13 and TRBJ1-1, with D uncertain. The CDR3 has 11 residues. Deletions cut 0 bases from V and 11 bases from J, with 7 bases between. Germline CDR1 reads PRHDT; CDR2 reads FYEKMQ (reference sequence). Combining the CDR3 with reference TRBV13 and TRBJ1-1 gives the whole variable domain AAGVIQSPRHLIKEKRETATLKCYPIPRHDTVYWYQQGPGQDPQFLISFYEKMQSDKGSIPDRFSAQQFSDYHSELNMSSLELGDSALYFCASSLGAGAFFGQGTRLTVV.

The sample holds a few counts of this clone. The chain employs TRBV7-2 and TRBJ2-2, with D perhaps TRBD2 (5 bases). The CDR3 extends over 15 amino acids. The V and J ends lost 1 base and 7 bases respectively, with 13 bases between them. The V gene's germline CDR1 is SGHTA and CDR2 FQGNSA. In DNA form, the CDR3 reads TGTGCCAGCAGCTTAGAGCCAGCGGTATTCGGGGAGCTGTTTTTT. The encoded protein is CASSLEPAVFGELFF. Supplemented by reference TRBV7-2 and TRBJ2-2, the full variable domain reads GAGVSQSPSNKVTEKGKDVELRCDPISGHTALYWYRQSLGQGLEFLIYFQGNSAPDKSGLPSDRFSAERTGGSVSTLTIQRTQQEDSAVYLCASSLEPAVFGELFFGEGSRLTVL.

CDR3 in amino acids: CASSPNHGSVRRREQYF. The DNA of the CDR3 is TGTGCCAGCAGCCCCAACCACGGATCCGTCCGCAGGAGGGAGCAGTACTTC. The chain uses TRBV3-1 (or the pseudogene TRBV3-2) and TRBJ2-7; a possible D gene is TRBD2 (5 bases). The ends were cut back, 4 bases at V and 7 bases at J, with 26 bases in the middle. The germline CDR1 and CDR2 sequences are LGHDT and YNNKEL (reference sequence). The CDR3 loop spans 17 amino acids.

CDR3 loop: CASSTDSGDSDNSPLHF. DNA for the CDR3: TGTGCCAGTAGTACAGATTCGGGGGACAGCGATAATTCACCCCTCCACTTT. The chain joins TRBV19 to TRBJ1-6; TRBD1 aligns across 7 bases. The ends lost 4 bases at V and 5 bases at J; junction bases unmatched: 11. The CDR3 covers 17 residues. The germline CDR1 and CDR2 sequences are LNHDA and SQIVND (reference sequence).

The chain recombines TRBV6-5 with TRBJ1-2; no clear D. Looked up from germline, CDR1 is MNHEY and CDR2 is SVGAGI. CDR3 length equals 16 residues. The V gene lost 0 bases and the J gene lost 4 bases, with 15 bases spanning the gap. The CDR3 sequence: CASSYSTGVAAYGYTF. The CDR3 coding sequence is TGTGCCAGCAGTTACTCGACCGGGGTTGCTGCCTATGGCTACACCTTC.

Written as DNA, the CDR3 is TGTGCCAGCAGTTACTCGAAGGACAGGGGCGACGAGCAGTACTTC. Translation gives CASSYSKDRGDEQYF. This chain links TRBV6-6 with TRBJ2-7; 9 bases map to TRBD1. The ends lost 0 bases at V and 5 bases at J; junction bases unmatched: 5. The CDR3 totals 15 residues. CDR1 is MNHNY and CDR2 is SVGAGI in the germline V gene (reference sequence).

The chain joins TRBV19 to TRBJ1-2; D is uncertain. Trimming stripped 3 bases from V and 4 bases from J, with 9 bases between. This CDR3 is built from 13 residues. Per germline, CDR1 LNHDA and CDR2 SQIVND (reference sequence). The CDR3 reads CASSIEGGYGYTF. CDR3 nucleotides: TGTGCCAGTAGTATCGAGGGTGGCTATGGCTACACCTTC.

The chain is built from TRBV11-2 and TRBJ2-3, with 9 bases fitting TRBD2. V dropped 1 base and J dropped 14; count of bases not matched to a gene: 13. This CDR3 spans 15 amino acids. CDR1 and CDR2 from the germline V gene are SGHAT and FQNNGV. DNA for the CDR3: TGTGCCAGCAGCTTAGTTGAGGCTAGCGGGGAACCTACGTATTTT. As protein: CASSLVEASGEPTYF.

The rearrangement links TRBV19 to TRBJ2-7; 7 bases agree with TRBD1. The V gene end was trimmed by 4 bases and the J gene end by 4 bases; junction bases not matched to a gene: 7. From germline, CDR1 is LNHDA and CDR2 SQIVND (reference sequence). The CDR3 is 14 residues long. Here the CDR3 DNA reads TGTGCCAGTAGTAGAGGGACAGACTTTTACGAGCAGTACTTC. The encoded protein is CASSRGTDFYEQYF. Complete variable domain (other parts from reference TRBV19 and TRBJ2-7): DGGITQSPKYLFRKEGQNVTLSCEQNLNHDAMYWYRQDPGQGLRLIYYSQIVNDFQKGDIAEGYSVSREKKESFPLTVTSAQKNPTAFYLCASSRGTDFYEQYFGPGTRLTVT.